The rows below give T cell receptor beta chains drawn from one sample of a study of OX40 agonist ivuxolimab in advanced cancers. Produced via immunoSEQ multiplex PCR; TCRdb's table is partial and in-frame only. Of 65,000 to 75,000 clones listed, nearly 90% are singletons. The sample consisted of CD4+ or CD8+ T cells sorted from blood, taken in a trial of the OX40 agonist ivuxolimab. These receptors were taken from an adult with an advanced solid tumor such as melanoma, head and neck, liver or kidney cancer. Each CDR3 is given with its conserved first and last residue. D genes are given only for firm matches. Size values are once, few and many counts, or a class for expanded clones, and some rows have none.

TRBV5-4	-	medium-sized	TRBJ2-1	TGTGCCAGCAGTGTTCAGGGCTCCTCCAATGAGCAGTTCTTC	CASSVQGSSNEQFF
TRBV6-5	-	-	TRBJ2-5	TGTGCCAGCAGTGCACAAGAGACCCAGTACTTC	CASSAQETQYF
TRBV5-1	TRBD1	-	TRBJ2-1	TGCGCCAGCAGCTCCCCGGGACAGGGGAGCAATGAGCAGTTCTTC	CASSSPGQGSNEQFF
TRBV12-2	-	-	TRBJ1-5	TGTGCAAGTCCCGCCGGACGGGCTCTGAGGCAGCCCCAGCATTTT	CASPAGRALRQPQHF
TRBV6-1	-	-	TRBJ2-7	TGTGCCAGCAGTGGGGGGGACTCCATCTACGAGCAGTACTTC	CASSGGDSIYEQYF
TRBV10-1	TRBD1	-	TRBJ2-7	TGCGCCAGCACAGGGGGCAGCTCCTACGAGCAGTACTTC	CASTGGSSYEQYF
TRBV6-1	-	-	TRBJ2-5	TGTGCCAGCAGCCAGTCTGAGACCCAGTACTTC	CASSQSETQYF
TRBV19	-	-	TRBJ2-5	TGTGCCAGTAGTATAAACACGTTTAAGCAAGAGACCCAGTACTTC	CASSINTFKQETQYF
TRBV5-5	TRBD2	-	TRBJ2-3	TGTGCCAGCAGCTTGGAAGCTAGCGGGGCGAACACAGATACGCAGTATTTT	CASSLEASGANTDTQYF
TRBV11-3	TRBD1	-	TRBJ1-6	TGTGCCAGCAGCTTACGACAGGGCTCTGTTTCACCCCTCCACTTT	CASSLRQGSVSPLHF
TRBV5-1	-	-	TRBJ2-1	TGCGCCAGCAGCTTTGTAAGGGGGCGGGAAAATGAGCAGTTCTTC	CASSFVRGRENEQFF
TRBV9	TRBD2	-	TRBJ2-7	TGTGCCAGCAGCGGATCCCCCTCTAGCGGGAGAAACGAGCAGTACTTC	CASSGSPSSGRNEQYF
TRBV10-1	TRBD1	-	TRBJ1-1	TGCGCCAGCAGTCCGGGACAGCCAAACACTGAAGCTTTCTTT	CASSPGQPNTEAFF
TRBV19	TRBD1	-	TRBJ1-1	TGTGCCAGTAGTATGGGACAGCCGAACACTGAAGCTTTCTTT	CASSMGQPNTEAFF
TRBV11-3	-	-	TRBJ2-5	TGTGCCAGCAGCTTCCGAGTCCAAGAGACCCAGTACTTC	CASSFRVQETQYF
TRBV5-5	TRBD1	-	TRBJ1-2	TGTGCCAGCATGCTTGGACAGGGGGGCAGGTATGGCTACACCTTC	CASMLGQGGRYGYTF
TRBV4-1	-	-	TRBJ1-4	TGCGCCAGCAGCCAAGGGACAGTTGCAACTAATGAAAAACTGTTTTTT	CASSQGTVATNEKLFF
TRBV5-6	-	-	TRBJ2-1	TGTGCCAGCAGCGCCTACTTCCAGGGGCGCAATGAGCAGTTCTTC	CASSAYFQGRNEQFF
TRBV30	TRBD1	-	TRBJ2-7	TGTGCCTGGAGTGGCCGGGACAGGGGGCTTGGCGAGCAGTACTTC	CAWSGRDRGLGEQYF
TRBV2	-	few	TRBJ2-7	TGTGCCAGCAGTGCGCAGCGGAACTCCTACGAGCAGTACTTC	CASSAQRNSYEQYF
TRBV6-1	-	-	TRBJ1-1	TGTGCCAGCAGTGAATTCGATTACATCACTGAAGCTTTCTTT	CASSEFDYITEAFF
TRBV10-3	TRBD1	-	TRBJ2-6	TGTGCCACCTCAGGGACAGGGCCGAACTCTGGGGCCAACGTCCTGACTTTC	CATSGTGPNSGANVLTF
TRBV18	-	few	TRBJ2-7	TGTGCCAGCTCACAGGGGGCGGGACAGCTCTCCTACGAGCAGTACTTC	CASSQGAGQLSYEQYF
TRBV6-5	TRBD2	once	TRBJ2-1	TGTGCCAGCAGTTACGGTAGCGGGAGCCTCTACAATGAGCAGTTCTTC	CASSYGSGSLYNEQFF
TRBV2	TRBD2	-	TRBJ2-5	TGTGCCAGCGGGACTAGCAAAGAGACCCAGTACTTC	CASGTSKETQYF
TRBV30	-	-	TRBJ2-6	TGTGCCTGGAGCCGATCCTCTGGGGCCAACGTCCTGACTTTC	CAWSRSSGANVLTF
TRBV19	-	-	TRBJ2-7	TGTGCCAGTAGTATCACAGGGCAGGTCCGCGAGCAGTACTTC	CASSITGQVREQYF
TRBV7-9	TRBD2	once	TRBJ2-5	TGTGCCAGCAACGAGGGACTAGCGGGAGTAGAGACCCAGTACTTC	CASNEGLAGVETQYF
TRBV25-1	TRBD1	-	TRBJ2-3	TGTGCCAGCAGTGCGGGACAGATACCTGATCCGCAGTATTTT	CASSAGQIPDPQYF
TRBV7-2	TRBD2	once	TRBJ2-7	TGTGCCAGCAGCCAGGGACTAGCGGACTACGAGCAGTACTTC	CASSQGLADYEQYF
TRBV27	-	-	TRBJ2-5	TGTGCCAGCAGTTTAAACTCGAACGGCAGGGGCGAGACCCAGTACTTC	CASSLNSNGRGETQYF
TRBV9	TRBD2	few	TRBJ2-7	TGTGCCAGCAGCGTTCATCAGCGGGGGCACTACGAGCAGTACTTC	CASSVHQRGHYEQYF
TRBV19	TRBD2	-	TRBJ2-1	TGTGCCAGTAGTATATATATGGGAGGGAGATACAATGAGCAGTTCTTC	CASSIYMGGRYNEQFF
TRBV27	-	-	TRBJ1-2	TGTGCCAGTTCTCGGGGGCCACTTAACTATGGCTACACCTTC	CASSRGPLNYGYTF
TRBV7-9	-	-	TRBJ2-5	TGTGCCAGCAGCTTAAACTCGGCGGGCCAAGAGACCCAGTACTTC	CASSLNSAGQETQYF
TRBV28	-	few	TRBJ1-5	TGTGCCGGAGGAATAGATAGCAATCAGCCCCAGCATTTT	CAGGIDSNQPQHF
TRBV6-5	-	-	TRBJ1-5	TGTGCCAGCAGTGCCCAGGGAATTGGTCAGCCCCAGCATTTT	CASSAQGIGQPQHF
TRBV19	-	-	TRBJ1-5	TGTGCCAGTAGTTTGCCGCGGACAGCTTACAATCAGCCCCAGCATTTT	CASSLPRTAYNQPQHF
TRBV11-3	-	-	TRBJ2-1	TGTGCCAGCAGCTTACACAGGTTGGAGCAGTTCTTC	CASSLHRLEQFF
TRBV5-8	-	-	TRBJ1-1	TGTGCCAGCACCAGGTATATGGAAGCTTTCTTT	CASTRYMEAFF
TRBV5-1	-	few	TRBJ2-5	TGCGCCAGCAGCCTCGGGGGGCGAGAGACCCAGTACTTC	CASSLGGRETQYF
TRBV7-2	-	-	TRBJ2-3	TGTGCCAGCAGCTACAGGGTTTTCACAGATACGCAGTATTTT	CASSYRVFTDTQYF
TRBV28	-	-	TRBJ2-7	TGTGCCAGCAGTTTTACTAGTAAAGGGATTTACGAGCAGTACTTC	CASSFTSKGIYEQYF
TRBV2	-	-	TRBJ2-7	TGTGCCAGCGGACGGCTCTCCTACGAGCAGTACTTC	CASGRLSYEQYF
TRBV28	TRBD1	-	TRBJ2-7	TGTGCCAGCAGTTTTAAAGGGACAGGTCTTACCTACGAGCAGTACTTC	CASSFKGTGLTYEQYF
TRBV14	TRBD2	-	TRBJ2-7	TGTGCCAGCAGCCCGGGGGGGTTTCAAATCTACGAGCAGTACTTC	CASSPGGFQIYEQYF
TRBV18	TRBD1	-	TRBJ2-5	TGTGCCAGCTCACCACCGGGACAGCTGAACGCGGCCCAGTACTTC	CASSPPGQLNAAQYF
TRBV12-1	-	-	TRBJ1-1	TGTGCCAGCAGCTTGGCTTTTGAGGTAATCACTGAAGCTTTCTTT	CASSLAFEVITEAFF
TRBV7-9	-	-	TRBJ2-3	TGTGCCAGCAGCCACCTGGATACGCAGTATTTT	CASSHLDTQYF
TRBV10-3	TRBD1	-	TRBJ2-6	TGTGCCATCAGTTGGACAGGCCCGAGCTCTGGGGCCAACGTCCTGACTTTC	CAISWTGPSSGANVLTF
TRBV27	-	-	TRBJ2-3	TGTGCCAGCAGGCGAGGGACCCTTCGCAACACAGATACGCAGTATTTT	CASRRGTLRNTDTQYF